Below, 6 T cell receptor beta chains from the same sample are listed, as sequenced in a study of T cell clones after liver transplantation. Generated by immunoSEQ multiplex PCR, the TCRdb table keeps only in-frame clones and is missing some. Of roughly 67,000 clones listed, approximately 92% are singletons. This sample comprised CD4+ T cells from blood, obtained about 25 months after liver transplant. The receptors were gathered from a human patient who received a liver transplant. These T cells may partly come from the graft donor.

This chain uses TRBV9 with TRBJ2-6; the match to TRBD1 covers 10 bases. In germline, CDR1 is SGDLS, CDR2 YYNGEE. V dropped 3 bases and J dropped 11; count of bases not matched to a gene: 5. The CDR3 loop spans 14 amino acids. CDR3 in DNA: TGTGCCAGCAGCGGAAGGACAGGGGGGGACGTCCTGACTTTC. It translates to CASSGRTGGDVLTF.

The chain couples TRBV2 to TRBJ2-1; D gene ambiguous. V gave up 4 bases and J gave up 4 bases, with 5 bases separating them. The CDR3 has 12 amino acids. Germline V gene sequence: CDR1 SNHLY, CDR2 FYNNEI. CDR3 bases: TGTGCCAGCAGTGGGCAATACAATGAGCAGTTCTTC. This codes for CASSGQYNEQFF. The full variable domain, with the rest looked up from reference TRBV2 and TRBJ2-1, is EPEVTQTPSHQVTQMGQEVILRCVPISNHLYFYWYRQILGQKVEFLVSFYNNEISEKSEIFDDQFSVERPDGSNFTLKIRSTKLEDSAMYFCASSGQYNEQFFGPGTRLTVL.

V is TRBV13 and J is TRBJ2-3, with 10 bases that match TRBD2. Germline assignment: CDR1 PRHDT and CDR2 FYEKMQ (reference sequence). This CDR3 has 16 amino acids. V lost 2 bases and J lost 4; bases outside the gene matches: 6. The CDR3 sequence: CASSLNLAGAADTQYF. The CDR3 DNA sequence: TGTGCCAGCAGCTTAAATCTAGCGGGAGCCGCAGATACGCAGTATTTT.

The V and J genes are TRBV5-1 and TRBJ1-3, with D unclear. Germline V gene sequence: CDR1 SGHRS, CDR2 YFSETQ. The CDR3 sequence is 15 residues long. Trimming took off 0 bases at V and 3 bases at J, with 10 bases between the two ends. The CDR3 nucleotides are TGCGCCAGCAGCTTGGCCGTGACTGATGGAAACACCATATATTTT. This gives the protein CASSLAVTDGNTIYF.

The chain joins TRBV10-3 to TRBJ2-7, with D uncertain. Trimming removed 3 bases at V and 2 bases at J, with 2 bases between. CDR3 length equals 11 residues. The germline V gene encodes CDR1 ENHRY and CDR2 SYGVKD. CDR3 sequence: CAISDPYEQYF. The CDR3 DNA reads as TGTGCCATCAGTGATCCCTACGAGCAGTACTTC.

J is TRBJ1-1 and V is TRBV27; D gene uncertain. V lost 2 bases and J 1 base, leaving 8 bases between the germline ends. The CDR3 is 14 amino acids. CDR1 is MNHEY and CDR2 is SMNVEV in the germline V gene (reference sequence). CDR3 sequence: CASSLEGGNTEAFF. CDR3 sequence (DNA): TGTGCCAGCAGTTTAGAGGGAGGGAACACTGAAGCTTTCTTT.